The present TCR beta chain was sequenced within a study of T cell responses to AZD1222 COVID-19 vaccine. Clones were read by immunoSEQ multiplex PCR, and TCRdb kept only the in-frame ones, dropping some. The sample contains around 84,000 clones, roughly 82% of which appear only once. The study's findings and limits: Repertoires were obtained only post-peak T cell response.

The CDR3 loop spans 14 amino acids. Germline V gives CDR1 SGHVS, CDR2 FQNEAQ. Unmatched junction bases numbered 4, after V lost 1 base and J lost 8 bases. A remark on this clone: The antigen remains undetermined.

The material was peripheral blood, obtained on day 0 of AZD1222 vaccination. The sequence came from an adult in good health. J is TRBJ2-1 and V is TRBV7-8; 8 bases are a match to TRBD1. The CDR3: CASSLVDRGHEQFF. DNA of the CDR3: TGTGCCAGCAGCTTAGTTGACAGGGGCCATGAGCAGTTCTTC.